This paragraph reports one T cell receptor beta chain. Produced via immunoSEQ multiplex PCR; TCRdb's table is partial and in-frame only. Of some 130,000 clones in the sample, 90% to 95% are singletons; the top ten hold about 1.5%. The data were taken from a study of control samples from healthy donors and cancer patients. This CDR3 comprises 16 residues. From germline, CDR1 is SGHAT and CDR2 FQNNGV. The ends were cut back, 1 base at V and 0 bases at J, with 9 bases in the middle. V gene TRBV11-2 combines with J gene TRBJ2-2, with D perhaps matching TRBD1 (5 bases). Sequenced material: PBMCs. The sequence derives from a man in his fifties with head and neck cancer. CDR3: CASSLVRGPNTGELFF. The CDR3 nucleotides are TGTGCCAGCAGCTTAGTAAGGGGTCCGAACACCGGGGAGCTGTTTTTT.